This T cell receptor (beta chain) came from a study of blood T cells in healthy people across ages. Worth noting for this clonotype: Its antigen remains unknown. Relative to the germline gene, one junction end is altered; a read error may explain this.

Together with a sample-barcoded 5' primer, a J-beta primer mix was included in a second PCR lasting roughly 7 to 11 cycles. TCRdb passed the 5' RACE reads through MiXCR, listing each CDR3 protein once. The data contain under 800,000 distinct CDR3 sequences, 43% of them seen just once; the ten biggest clones take up 20% to 25%. Germline loops: CDR1 DFQATT, CDR2 SNEGSKA (reference sequence). There are 15 residues in the CDR3. The study's findings and limits: Researchers said unsorted PBMCs prevented a conclusive naive versus antigen-experienced comparison.

The specimen sequenced was blood. This sequence was found in a woman aged 55-75 years in good health. This chain connects TRBV20-1 to TRBJ2-5; D is unclear. The CDR3 is CGARLQTQHQETQYF. Here the CDR3 DNA reads TGCGGTGCACGACTTCAGACGCAACACCAAGAGACCCAGTACTTC.